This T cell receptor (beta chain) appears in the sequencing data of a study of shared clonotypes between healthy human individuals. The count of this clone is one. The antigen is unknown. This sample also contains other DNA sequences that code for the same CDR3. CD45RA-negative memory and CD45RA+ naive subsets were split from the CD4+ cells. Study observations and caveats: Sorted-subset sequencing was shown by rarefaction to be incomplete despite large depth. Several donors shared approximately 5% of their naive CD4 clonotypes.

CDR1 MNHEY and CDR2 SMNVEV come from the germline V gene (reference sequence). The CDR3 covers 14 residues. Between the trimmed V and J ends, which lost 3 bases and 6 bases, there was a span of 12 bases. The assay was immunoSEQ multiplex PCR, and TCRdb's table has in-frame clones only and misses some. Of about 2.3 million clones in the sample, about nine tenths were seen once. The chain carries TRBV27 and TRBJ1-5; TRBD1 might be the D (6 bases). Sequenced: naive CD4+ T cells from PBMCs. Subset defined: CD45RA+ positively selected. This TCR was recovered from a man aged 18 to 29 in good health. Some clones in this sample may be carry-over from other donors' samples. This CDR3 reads CASSFQGFGQPQHF. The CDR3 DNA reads TGTGCCAGCAGTTTCCAGGGGTTCGGTCAGCCCCAGCATTTT.